This TCR beta chain came from a study of T cell responses to AZD1222 COVID-19 vaccine. Whole-study findings and limits: Vaccine-related CD4 TCRs covered spike, predominating at 160-218 and 743-854. Sampling captured repertoires only after the peak T cell response. White British donors predominated, females outnumbered males, and clonal diversity was possibly underestimated.

The V end lost 0 bases, the J end lost 6 bases, and 14 bases lay between the germline ends. The V gene's germline CDR1 is GTSNPN and CDR2 SVGIG (reference sequence). This CDR3 has 14 amino acids. Sequenced by immunoSEQ multiplex PCR; TCRdb stores in-frame clones only, minus some. The sample shows about 120,000 clones, more than 80% of them seen only once. Notes on this clone: Antigen unknown.

This material consisted of peripheral blood, taken on day 0 of AZD1222 vaccination. The receptor's source is an adult in good health. This chain links TRBV30 with TRBJ1-1; D might be TRBD1 (6 bases). As DNA, the CDR3 is TGTGCCTGGAGTGTAATGACAGGTGGAGCTGAAGCTTTCTTT. It encodes CAWSVMTGGAEAFF.